These T cell receptor beta chains were read from a single sample in a study of shared clonotypes between healthy human individuals. Data came from immunoSEQ multiplex PCR; TCRdb stores just in-frame clones and leaves some out. The sample has more than 2 million clones, approximately 94% seen once. The sequencing input was naive CD4+ T cells sorted from blood. The receptors were gathered from a man aged 18 to 35 in good health. The CDR3 runs from the conserved cysteine through the conserved F or W. D genes are given only for firm matches. Not every row has a clone size; where given, it reads once, few, many or a size class.

V: TRBV28
J: TRBJ2-1
D: -
size: -
DNA: TGTGCCAGCAGTTTATTCAATGAGCAGTTCTTC
CDR3: CASSLFNEQFF

V: TRBV21-1
J: TRBJ1-2
D: -
size: -
DNA: TGTGCCAGCAGCAACGCCCGACAGGTGCAGTATGGCTACACCTTC
CDR3: CASSNARQVQYGYTF

V: TRBV2
J: TRBJ1-4
D: -
size: -
DNA: TGTGCCAGCAGCTCGACAATATCGGGTAGAGGTGAAAAACTGTTTTTT
CDR3: CASSSTISGRGEKLFF

V: TRBV6-5
J: TRBJ1-2
D: TRBD1
size: -
DNA: TGTGCCAGCAGTTACTCGGACAGGGAAGATGGCTACACCTTC
CDR3: CASSYSDREDGYTF

V: TRBV21-1
J: TRBJ1-5
D: -
size: -
DNA: TGTGCCAGCAGCTGGAGGGCAGGCTCCAATCAGCCCCAGCATTTT
CDR3: CASSWRAGSNQPQHF

V: TRBV5-1
J: TRBJ2-7
D: -
size: -
DNA: TGCGCCAGCAGCTTGTCCCGGGATGGGGTCTACGAGCAGTACTTC
CDR3: CASSLSRDGVYEQYF

V: TRBV6-5
J: TRBJ1-5
D: -
size: -
DNA: TGTGCCAGCAGGATGGGGGGACCGGGCCAGCCCCAGCATTTT
CDR3: CASRMGGPGQPQHF

V: TRBV6-5
J: TRBJ2-5
D: -
size: -
DNA: TGTGCCAGCAGTCGGACGGTCCAAGAGACCCAGTACTTC
CDR3: CASSRTVQETQYF

V: TRBV7-3
J: TRBJ2-3
D: -
size: -
DNA: TGTGCCAGCAGCTTAAAAGGTAGCGAAGGCACAGATACGCAGTATTTT
CDR3: CASSLKGSEGTDTQYF

V: TRBV5-1
J: TRBJ2-1
D: -
size: -
DNA: TGCGCCAGCAGCCCCACTACTGGGACACGCGTCTACAATGAGCAGTTCTTC
CDR3: CASSPTTGTRVYNEQFF

V: TRBV10-3
J: TRBJ2-1
D: -
size: -
DNA: TGTGCCATCAGATCCCGGGACTCCTACAATGAGCAGTTCTTC
CDR3: CAIRSRDSYNEQFF

V: TRBV6-5
J: TRBJ2-3
D: -
size: -
DNA: TGTGCCAGCAGTTACTCAAGAGTCCGTAATACGCAGTATTTT
CDR3: CASSYSRVRNTQYF

V: TRBV5-4
J: TRBJ2-5
D: TRBD1
size: -
DNA: TGTGCCAGCAGCTCCGTGGACAGGGTAGAGACCCAGTACTTC
CDR3: CASSSVDRVETQYF

V: TRBV27
J: TRBJ1-1
D: -
size: -
DNA: TGTGCCAGCAGCTTAACGAGGGTTGGGACTGAAGCTTTCTTT
CDR3: CASSLTRVGTEAFF

V: TRBV2
J: TRBJ2-3
D: TRBD1
size: -
DNA: TGTGCCAGCAGTTGGACAGGGTCCACAGATACGCAGTATTTT
CDR3: CASSWTGSTDTQYF

V: TRBV5-4
J: TRBJ2-7
D: -
size: -
DNA: TGTGCCAGCAGTCGAGCGATTTGGGACGCCTCCTACGAGCAGTACTTC
CDR3: CASSRAIWDASYEQYF

V: TRBV7-3
J: TRBJ1-6
D: -
size: -
DNA: TGTGCCAGCAGCTTAACGAGGTTGGGGAATTCACCCCTCCACTTT
CDR3: CASSLTRLGNSPLHF

V: TRBV29-1
J: TRBJ2-7
D: -
size: -
DNA: TGCAGCGCCGGAGACAGAAACTCCTACGAGCAGTACTTC
CDR3: CSAGDRNSYEQYF

V: TRBV30
J: TRBJ2-7
D: TRBD1
size: once
DNA: TGTGCCTGGAGTGACAGGGGCTACGAGCAGTACTTC
CDR3: CAWSDRGYEQYF

V: TRBV10-2
J: TRBJ1-2
D: -
size: -
DNA: TGCGCCAGCGGGGAAGGGTATAACTATGGCTACACCTTC
CDR3: CASGEGYNYGYTF

V: TRBV6-6
J: TRBJ1-2
D: TRBD1
size: -
DNA: TGTGCCAGCAGTACAGACAGGGGCGGGGAGTATGGCTACACCTTC
CDR3: CASSTDRGGEYGYTF

V: TRBV6-5
J: TRBJ2-6
D: -
size: once
DNA: TGTGCCAGCAGTTACTCGATCCCTGGGGCCAACGTCCTGACTTTC
CDR3: CASSYSIPGANVLTF

V: TRBV11-2
J: TRBJ2-5
D: TRBD1
size: -
DNA: TGTGCCAGCAGCCAGGGACAGGGAGGAAGGTACCAAGAGACCCAGTACTTC
CDR3: CASSQGQGGRYQETQYF

V: TRBV28
J: TRBJ2-6
D: -
size: few
DNA: TGTGCCAGCAGTTCTGGGGCCAACGTCCTGACTTTC
CDR3: CASSSGANVLTF

V: TRBV6-5
J: TRBJ2-3
D: TRBD1
size: -
DNA: TGTGCCAGCAGGCAGGACAGGGTCGATACGCAGTATTTT
CDR3: CASRQDRVDTQYF

V: TRBV5-4
J: TRBJ2-7
D: -
size: once
DNA: TGTGCCAGCAGCACGACAGGTAGCTCCTACGAGCAGTACTTC
CDR3: CASSTTGSSYEQYF

V: TRBV5-1
J: TRBJ2-3
D: TRBD2
size: -
DNA: TGCGCCAGCAGCTCGTCTAGCGGGGGGCGCACAGATACGCAGTATTTT
CDR3: CASSSSSGGRTDTQYF

V: TRBV30
J: TRBJ2-3
D: -
size: -
DNA: TGTGCCTGGAGTAAGGGGGGACTCACTTCAGATACGCAGTATTTT
CDR3: CAWSKGGLTSDTQYF

V: TRBV7-2
J: TRBJ2-5
D: TRBD2
size: once
DNA: TGTGCCAGCAGCTCCGGGACTAGCTTAATGGCTCAGTACTTC
CDR3: CASSSGTSLMAQYF

V: TRBV7-9
J: TRBJ1-2
D: -
size: -
DNA: TGTGCCAGCAGCTTGACAGTTCCTACTAACTATGGCTACACCTTC
CDR3: CASSLTVPTNYGYTF

V: TRBV7-8
J: TRBJ2-5
D: -
size: -
DNA: TGTGCCAGCAGCTCCTCCCCTAGGACCGAGACCCAGTACTTC
CDR3: CASSSSPRTETQYF

V: TRBV6-1
J: TRBJ2-1
D: -
size: -
DNA: TGTGCCAGCGGGGAGACTCCCCTCCTAGGCAATGAGCAGTTCTTC
CDR3: CASGETPLLGNEQFF

V: TRBV5-1
J: TRBJ1-2
D: TRBD1
size: -
DNA: TGCGCCAGCAGCTTGGAGGGGGACAGTTCTTCCGGCTACACCTTC
CDR3: CASSLEGDSSSGYTF

V: TRBV18
J: TRBJ2-6
D: -
size: -
DNA: TGTGCCAGCTCACCGAAACAGATCTCCGGCTCTGGGGCCAACGTCCTGACTTTC
CDR3: CASSPKQISGSGANVLTF

V: TRBV7-9
J: TRBJ1-6
D: TRBD1
size: -
DNA: TGTGCCAGCAGCGCCGGACAGGGTAATTCACCCCTCCACTTT
CDR3: CASSAGQGNSPLHF

V: TRBV9
J: TRBJ2-3
D: -
size: -
DNA: TGTGCCAGCAGCGTAGCGGTAGCGCCGACAGATACGCAGTATTTT
CDR3: CASSVAVAPTDTQYF

V: TRBV2
J: TRBJ2-5
D: TRBD2
size: once
DNA: TGTGCCAGCATGCCTAGCGGGGGGGCCTCGGGAGAGACCCAGTACTTC
CDR3: CASMPSGGASGETQYF

V: TRBV2
J: TRBJ2-1
D: -
size: -
DNA: TGTGCCAGCAGTACGCAAGCGGGTGGGATGAATGAGCAGTTCTTC
CDR3: CASSTQAGGMNEQFF

V: TRBV5-1
J: TRBJ2-1
D: TRBD2
size: -
DNA: TGCGCCAGCAGCTTTGAGGGACTAGCGTCTAATGAGCAGTTCTTC
CDR3: CASSFEGLASNEQFF

V: TRBV5-1
J: TRBJ2-2
D: -
size: -
DNA: TGCGCCAGCAGCTTGGCTGAGGCAACGAACACCGGGGAGCTGTTTTTT
CDR3: CASSLAEATNTGELFF

V: TRBV5-1
J: TRBJ1-1
D: -
size: -
DNA: TGCGCCAGCAGCCCCCGGAGTTCAGGGTCCACTGAAGCTTTCTTT
CDR3: CASSPRSSGSTEAFF

V: TRBV19
J: TRBJ1-1
D: TRBD1
size: -
DNA: TGTGCCAGTTATACCGAGGGGACAGGGGCGAACACTGAAGCTTTCTTT
CDR3: CASYTEGTGANTEAFF

V: TRBV18
J: TRBJ1-2
D: TRBD1
size: -
DNA: TGTGCCAGCTCACCGACAGGGAGCTATGGCTACACCTTC
CDR3: CASSPTGSYGYTF

V: TRBV27
J: TRBJ1-2
D: -
size: -
DNA: TGTGCCAGCAGTTCCCGCCCCGGCGGCTATGGCTACACCTTC
CDR3: CASSSRPGGYGYTF

V: TRBV29-1
J: TRBJ1-4
D: TRBD1
size: -
DNA: TGCAGCGTTGCCAGGGGGGGAAATGAAAAACTGTTTTTT
CDR3: CSVARGGNEKLFF

V: TRBV27
J: TRBJ2-4
D: TRBD2
size: -
DNA: TGTGCCAGCAGTTTAGGTTGGGGGGGCAAAAACATTCAGTACTTC
CDR3: CASSLGWGGKNIQYF

V: TRBV5-1
J: TRBJ1-1
D: TRBD1
size: -
DNA: TGCGCCAGCAGCTTGGGGGACAGGGGAAGGAACACTGAAGCTTTCTTT
CDR3: CASSLGDRGRNTEAFF

V: TRBV2
J: TRBJ1-6
D: -
size: -
DNA: TGTGCCAGCAGTGCTCTGGGACCCCCTAATTCACCCCTCCACTTT
CDR3: CASSALGPPNSPLHF

V: TRBV7-9
J: TRBJ2-1
D: -
size: once
DNA: TGTGCCAGCAGCTTACGGGGTCCCCAGTACAATGAGCAGTTCTTC
CDR3: CASSLRGPQYNEQFF

V: TRBV7-2
J: TRBJ2-1
D: -
size: -
DNA: TGTGCCAGCAGCTTAAACGCGATGTACAATGAGCAGTTCTTC
CDR3: CASSLNAMYNEQFF

V: TRBV5-1
J: TRBJ2-7
D: TRBD1
size: -
DNA: TGCGCCAGCAGCCCAGGACAGGGGTCGTACGAGCAGTACTTC
CDR3: CASSPGQGSYEQYF

V: TRBV6-6
J: TRBJ2-1
D: -
size: -
DNA: TGTGCCCTCGGGTCCTACAATGAGCAGTTCTTC
CDR3: CALGSYNEQFF

V: TRBV6-5
J: TRBJ1-5
D: -
size: -
DNA: TGTGCCAGCCAAATGGGCGGCAATCAGCCCCAGCATTTT
CDR3: CASQMGGNQPQHF

V: TRBV27
J: TRBJ2-1
D: TRBD2
size: -
DNA: TGTGCCAGCAGAACTTGGGGGACTAGTGTGGATGAGCAGTTCTTC
CDR3: CASRTWGTSVDEQFF

V: TRBV6-5
J: TRBJ1-1
D: -
size: -
DNA: TGTGCCAGCAGTTACTCGAAAGGAGTGAAGGCTTTCTTT
CDR3: CASSYSKGVKAFF

V: TRBV4-1
J: TRBJ2-2
D: -
size: -
DNA: TGCGCCAGCAGCCCCGTCGGGTCCGGGGAGCTGTTTTTT
CDR3: CASSPVGSGELFF

V: TRBV7-2
J: TRBJ2-7
D: -
size: -
DNA: TGTGCCAGCAGCTTAGTCGCCCATCTAGGAGGATCCTACGAGCAGTACTTC
CDR3: CASSLVAHLGGSYEQYF

V: TRBV6-1
J: TRBJ1-2
D: -
size: -
DNA: TGTGCCAGCAGGGAAGAGGCGGGGGGTTCTCACGGCTACACCTTC
CDR3: CASREEAGGSHGYTF

V: TRBV30
J: TRBJ2-3
D: -
size: -
DNA: TGTAGCCAATCGCTAGGCACAGATACGCAGTATTTT
CDR3: CSQSLGTDTQYF